Each of the 4 T cell receptor beta chains below was sequenced from the same sample in a study of human T cells and chemical hapten exposure. In TCRdb, the RACE reads were re-called with MiXCR into one record per CDR3 protein. The repertoire holds about 53,000 distinct CDR3 sequences, with 9.5% to 10% as singletons. The time point denotes: pre-sensitization, week 0. The sample's treatment: therapeutic diphenylcyclopropenone sensitization with weekly scalp DPC. The input for sequencing was whole blood, taken in connection with sensitization to the hapten diphenylcyclopropenone (DPC). The receptor set was obtained from a man aged 40-50 years with alopecia areata. Some clones in this sample may be carry-over from other donors' samples.

This clonotype was detected ten times or more. The chain employs TRBV5-1 and TRBJ1-5, with a possible D match to TRBD1 (5 bases). V was clipped by 0 bases and J by 9 bases, with 10 bases between them. In germline, CDR1 is SGHRS, CDR2 YFSETQ. The CDR3 length is 13 residues. The CDR3 bases are TGCGCCAGCAGCTTGGAAGGGGAGCGGCCCCAGCATTTT. It translates to CASSLEGERPQHF.

This clonotype was seen at least ten times. The chain carries TRBV7-6 and TRBJ2-5; possibly TRBD2 for D (5 bases). This CDR3 is built from 14 residues. V was shortened by 3 bases and J by 5 bases, with 13 bases between the two germline ends. Germline V gene lookup returns CDR1 SGHVS and CDR2 FNYEAQ. The CDR3 DNA follows: TGTGCCAGCAGCTTGGCTGGAGGTGGGGAGACCCAGTACTTC. Protein sequence: CASSLAGGGETQYF.

This clonotype was found a few times. One end of the junction is discordant with germline, which a read error may explain. V is TRBV6-2 or TRBV6-3 and J is TRBJ2-7, with D unresolved. The CDR3 extends over 14 amino acids. Germline loops: CDR1 MNHEY, CDR2 SVGEGT. This CDR3 reads CATSGFAVSYEQYF. CDR3 coding DNA: TGTGCCACCAGTGGGTTTGCGGTATCCTACGAGCAGTACTTC.

The V gene is TRBV12-3 or TRBV12-4, the J gene TRBJ1-4; 11 bases are a match to TRBD1. V dropped 6 bases and J dropped 3; count of bases not matched to a gene: 6. The CDR3 is made up of 16 amino acids. In DNA, the CDR3 is TGTGCCAGCAGCCCTGGACAGGGGGCAGCTAATGAAAAACTGTTTTTT. Amino acid sequence: CASSPGQGAANEKLFF.